One sample yielded the 9 T cell receptor beta chains listed below, sequenced in a study of T-cell reconstitution after alpha-beta-depleted transplantation in children. Unique molecular identifiers were used in preparing the TCRbeta library. TCRdb used MiXCR to reprocess the PCR reads, holding one entry per CDR3 protein. The sample lists some 140,000 distinct CDR3 sequences, approximately 8.7% occurring once. Here the sequenced sample was PBMCs, mostly from graft donor cells, taken 180 days after TCRalphabeta/CD19-depleted stem cell transplant. The receptors were gathered from a girl less than two years old who had a stem cell transplant for combined immunodeficiency, so the T cells may come from the graft donor.

By proportion, this clonotype is medium-sized (0.01 to 0.1%). The rearrangement joins TRBV27 to TRBJ2-5; D is perhaps TRBD2 (6 bases). This CDR3 comprises 13 residues. Germline CDR1 and CDR2: MNHEY and SMNVEV (reference sequence). V lost 6 bases and J lost 1, with 9 bases in between. In DNA form, the CDR3 reads TGTGCCAGCAGGCGGGACTTCCAAGAGACCCAGTACTTC. Amino acids: CASRRDFQETQYF.

At least ten counts were recorded for this clonotype. V and J are TRBV10-3 and TRBJ2-3; 14 nucleotides match TRBD2. V lost 5 bases, J lost 5 bases, and 6 bases stayed unmatched. CDR1 and CDR2 (germline): ENHRY, SYGVKD. The length of the CDR3 is 16 residues. CDR3 amino acids: CAISTGLAGGVDTQYF. The CDR3 coding sequence is TGTGCCATCAGTACAGGACTAGCGGGAGGAGTAGATACGCAGTATTTT.

This clonotype was observed a handful of times. This chain joins TRBV29-1 and TRBJ2-3, with D tentatively TRBD1 (7 bases). This CDR3 contains 16 residues. Germline CDR1 reads SQVTM; CDR2 reads ANQGSEA. V shed 7 bases and J shed 7 bases, with 27 bases lying between them. The CDR3 DNA sequence: TGCAGCGGTGCCAGGGGGGACAGCGACGACCCCTATACGCAGTATTTT. Its translation: CSGARGDSDDPYTQYF.

This clonotype was seen a handful of times. This sequence joins TRBV19 and TRBJ2-1; D gene unclear. Between the trimmed V and J ends, which lost 5 bases and 0 bases, there was a span of 17 bases. CDR1 is LNHDA and CDR2 is SQIVND in the germline V gene (reference sequence). There are 17 residues in the CDR3. The CDR3 region has the DNA TGTGCCAGTAGTCCTGCTAGAGCCCTGAGCTCCTACAATGAGCAGTTCTTC. Protein product: CASSPARALSSYNEQFF.

V is TRBV6-1 and J is TRBJ1-5; D is perhaps TRBD1 (6 bases). V lost 6 bases, J lost 7 bases, and 16 bases lay in between. The CDR3 covers 14 residues. Germline V gives CDR1 MNHNS, CDR2 SASEGT. CDR3 protein: CASSLNRVGQPQHF. The DNA for the CDR3 is TGTGCCAGCAGCTTGAACAGGGTCGGGCAGCCCCAGCATTTT.

This clonotype was recorded a few times. The V call is TRBV7-2, the J call TRBJ2-7; no clear D gene. The germline gives CDR1 SGHTA, CDR2 FQGNSA. V shed 1 base and J shed 0 bases, with 10 bases lying between them. The CDR3 runs to 15 residues. Here the CDR3 reads CASSLGPASSYEQYF. CDR3 sequence (DNA): TGTGCCAGCAGCTTAGGCCCGGCGAGCTCCTACGAGCAGTACTTC.

This clonotype was seen a few times. The chain joins TRBV29-1 to TRBJ2-5; 8 bases match TRBD2. This CDR3 has 14 residues. V dropped 4 bases and J dropped 5; count of bases not matched to a gene: 9. From germline, CDR1 is SQVTM and CDR2 ANQGSEA. CDR3 nucleotides: TGCAGCGTTGCGTGGAGCGGGGGCGGGGAGACCCAGTACTTC. Protein: CSVAWSGGGETQYF.

This clonotype came up a few times. The rearrangement joins TRBV6-1 to TRBJ2-2, with TRBD1 as a possible D gene (6 bases). Trimming shortened V by 6 bases and J by 7 bases, and 15 bases separated the two germline ends. Germline loops: CDR1 MNHNS, CDR2 SASEGT. This CDR3 is built from 14 residues. The CDR3: CASSLRPRGGELFF. In DNA form, the CDR3 reads TGTGCCAGCAGCCTTAGACCCAGGGGCGGGGAGCTGTTTTTT.

This sequence joins TRBV28 and TRBJ2-3, with TRBD1 as a possible D gene (6 bases). Between the trimmed V and J ends, which lost 3 bases and 7 bases, there was a span of 20 bases. The CDR3 has 16 amino acids. Germline V gene lookup returns CDR1 MDHEN and CDR2 SYDVKM. The chain's CDR3 is CASSFRGKYGGNTQYF. The CDR3 nucleotides are TGTGCCAGCAGTTTCAGGGGCAAGTATGGGGGAAATACGCAGTATTTT.